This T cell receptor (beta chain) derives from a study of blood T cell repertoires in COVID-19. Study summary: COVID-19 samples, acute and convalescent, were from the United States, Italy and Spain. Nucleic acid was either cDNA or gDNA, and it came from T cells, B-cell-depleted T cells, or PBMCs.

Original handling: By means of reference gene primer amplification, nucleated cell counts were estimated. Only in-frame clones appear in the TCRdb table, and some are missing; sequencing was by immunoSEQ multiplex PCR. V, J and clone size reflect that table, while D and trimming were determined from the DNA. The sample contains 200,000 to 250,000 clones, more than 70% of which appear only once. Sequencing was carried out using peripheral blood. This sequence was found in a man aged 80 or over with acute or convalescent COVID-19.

The chain's CDR3 is CASSFATSNTQYF. The CDR3 DNA sequence: TGTGCCAGCAGTTTCGCCACTTCAAATACGCAGTATTTT. V and J are TRBV28 and TRBJ2-3; D gene unclear. V was pared by 3 bases and J by 7 bases, with 11 bases between. The CDR3 has 13 amino acids. Germline loops: CDR1 MDHEN, CDR2 SYDVKM.